This TCR beta chain is drawn from a study of cytomegalovirus exposure and HLA in healthy donors. Study-wide results and caveats: A later analysis showed HLA-associated TCR beta chains outstripping equally common others in clonal expansion. In an earlier analysis, most TCR beta V segments were productive about 87% or about 30% of the time. Among TCR beta chains, those listed as cytomegalovirus-associated numbered about 160.

Comment on this clone: Its antigen is unknown.

Donors showed nominal health when sampled, although they likely had unrecorded immune exposures. The PCR employed 60 Vbeta primers together with 13 Jbeta primers. Assay used: immunoSEQ multiplex PCR; TCRdb lists only in-frame clones, some missing. The table has about 160,000 clones, 60% to 80% seen once. The germline gives CDR1 SGHRS, CDR2 YFSETQ. The CDR3 contains 14 residues. Trimming took off 1 base at V and 8 bases at J, with 13 bases between the two ends. This receptor was taken from a young man in good health and CMV-seropositive. V usage is TRBV5-1 and J usage is TRBJ2-1, with D possibly TRBD2 on 5 matching bases. The specimen was PBMCs. The CDR3 DNA follows: TGCGCCAGCAGCTTGATTTCGGGTAGCGATGAGCAGTTCTTC. It yields the protein CASSLISGSDEQFF.